The rows below give T cell receptor beta chains drawn from one sample of a study of shared clonotypes between healthy human individuals. The assay was immunoSEQ multiplex PCR, and TCRdb's table has in-frame clones only and misses some. The top ten clones hold 0.36% of a sample with 2 million to 3 million clones, 90% to 95% of them seen once. Sequenced material: naive CD4+ T cells from PBMCs. The origin of the receptors is a man in his late teens or twenties in good health. Some clones in this sample may be carry-over from other donors' samples. The CDR3 runs from the conserved cysteine through the conserved F or W.

j_gene: TRBJ2-3
len: 15
v_gene: TRBV19
CDR3aa: CASSKDTLRTDTQYF

j_gene: TRBJ1-5
len: 14
v_gene: TRBV7-8
CDR3aa: CASSATAINQPQHF

j_gene: TRBJ1-2
len: 16
v_gene: TRBV5-6
CDR3aa: CASSLYGTAANYGYTF

j_gene: TRBJ1-2
len: 14
v_gene: TRBV2
CDR3aa: CASSEDRGARGYTF

j_gene: TRBJ2-2
len: 15
v_gene: TRBV5-1
CDR3aa: CASSRDRGLTGELFF

j_gene: TRBJ2-5
len: 13
v_gene: TRBV5-4
CDR3aa: CASSRGQGETQYF

j_gene: TRBJ2-7
len: 14
v_gene: TRBV10-3
CDR3aa: CAISGGMLSYEQYF

j_gene: TRBJ2-1
len: 14
v_gene: TRBV10-3
CDR3aa: CAISELRAYNEQFF

j_gene: TRBJ1-2
len: 14
v_gene: TRBV7-3
CDR3aa: CASSLSRGSQDYTF

j_gene: TRBJ2-7
len: 13
v_gene: TRBV6-6
CDR3aa: CASDLGAAYEQYF

j_gene: TRBJ1-2
len: 15
v_gene: TRBV6-5
CDR3aa: CASSVRRQGANGYTF

j_gene: TRBJ1-1
len: 14
v_gene: TRBV9
CDR3aa: CASSGRARSTEAFF

j_gene: TRBJ1-5
len: 16
v_gene: TRBV9
CDR3aa: CASTVVNRDLDQPQHF

j_gene: TRBJ2-3
len: 12
v_gene: TRBV7-3
CDR3aa: CASSLTGNTQYF

j_gene: TRBJ2-7
len: 15
v_gene: TRBV7-8
CDR3aa: CASSLVRQGAYEQYF

j_gene: TRBJ2-5
len: 14
v_gene: TRBV5-1
CDR3aa: CASSFVGNQETQYF

j_gene: TRBJ2-7
len: 19
v_gene: TRBV4-2
CDR3aa: CASSRNAGASGRAPYEQYF

j_gene: TRBJ2-2
len: 15
v_gene: TRBV15
CDR3aa: CATSRDGGRLGELFF

j_gene: TRBJ1-5
len: 13
v_gene: TRBV7-2
CDR3aa: CASSRDSNQPQHF

j_gene: TRBJ2-1
len: 13
v_gene: TRBV29-1
CDR3aa: CSVARGPEGEQFF

j_gene: TRBJ2-5
len: 16
v_gene: TRBV7-9
CDR3aa: CASSLGDRGRQETQYF

j_gene: TRBJ2-7
len: 14
v_gene: TRBV18
CDR3aa: CASSPVFRAYEQYF

j_gene: TRBJ1-5
len: 16
v_gene: TRBV28
CDR3aa: CASSSLTGNSNQPQHF

j_gene: TRBJ2-5
len: 13
v_gene: TRBV5-1
CDR3aa: CASSFQGGETQYF